This TCR beta chain appears in the sequencing data of a study of cytomegalovirus exposure and HLA in healthy donors. This PCR relied on a set of 60 Vbeta primers and 13 Jbeta primers. Libraries were prepared by immunoSEQ multiplex PCR; TCRdb keeps only in-frame clonotypes and omits some of them. The sample consists of about 140,000 clones, approximately 65% of them appearing once. Per the germline V gene, CDR1 is PRHDT and CDR2 is FYEKMQ (reference sequence). This CDR3 contains 15 residues. J lost 5 bases, V lost 0 bases, and 0 bases had no gene match. This TCR derives from a woman aged 60-75 years in good health and CMV-seronegative. What was sequenced was PBMCs. This rearrangement joins TRBV13 to TRBJ2-3, with TRBD2 identical over 12 bases. The CDR3 DNA follows: TGTGCCAGCAGCTTAGGGACTAGCGGGGGAGATACGCAGTATTTT. This translates into CASSLGTSGGDTQYF.